A single sample gave rise to the 12 T cell receptor beta chains below, sequenced in a study of T cell responses to AZD1222 COVID-19 vaccine. Data came from immunoSEQ multiplex PCR; TCRdb stores just in-frame clones and leaves some out. The data hold about 150,000 clones, with about nine tenths observed a single time. Sequences were derived from peripheral blood, sampled 28 days after the second AZD1222 dose. The receptors come from an adult who received the AZD1222 COVID-19 vaccine.

The chain couples TRBV5-6 to TRBJ2-5, with no clear D. Germline CDR1 and CDR2: SGHDT and YYEEEE. The CDR3 runs 19 residues. V was shortened by 7 bases and J by 1 base, with 29 bases between the two germline ends. The CDR3 loop is CASPGTGKIGQPIQETQYF. CDR3 DNA: TGTGCCAGCCCCGGTACCGGAAAAATAGGCCAGCCGATCCAAGAGACCCAGTACTTC.

Note on this clone: Other DNA sequences in this specimen translate into the identical CDR3. J is TRBJ2-6 and V is TRBV7-9, with D perhaps assigned TRBD1 or TRBD2 (5 bases each). This CDR3 comprises 14 residues. Germline lookup yields CDR1 SEHNR and CDR2 FQNEAQ (reference sequence). The V end was cut by 3 bases, the J end by 2 bases, with 5 bases between. CDR3 sequence (DNA): TGTGCCAGCAGCTTGGGGGCTGGGGCCAACGTCCTGACTTTC. It codes for CASSLGAGANVLTF.

The rearrangement uses TRBV27 and TRBJ1-6, with 8 nucleotides matching TRBD1. CDR1 is MNHEY and CDR2 is SMNVEV in the germline V gene (reference sequence). The CDR3 consists of 16 residues. J gave up 14 bases and V 4 bases, and 16 bases lay outside the gene matches. The CDR3 spells CASSSGAGTGKSSLHF. The CDR3 DNA is TGTGCCAGCAGTTCCGGGGCCGGGACAGGAAAATCATCCCTCCACTTT.

The gene calls are TRBV6-5 and TRBJ1-6, with 7 nucleotides matching TRBD1. The length of the CDR3 is 14 residues. Trimming took 4 bases from V and 3 from J; bases not matched to a gene: 0. Germline V CDR1 and CDR2: MNHEY, SVGAGI. The CDR3 DNA is TGTGCCAGCAGTTCAGGGGGCTATAATTCACCCCTCCACTTT. Residues: CASSSGGYNSPLHF.

J is TRBJ2-3 and V is TRBV2, with 10 bases matching TRBD1. This CDR3 spans 15 amino acids. V shed 7 bases and J 2 bases; nucleotides not matched to a gene: 6. The V gene's germline CDR1 is SNHLY and CDR2 FYNNEI. The CDR3 DNA reads TGTGCCAGCAAATCCGGGACAGGGGACACAGATACGCAGTATTTT. Translation gives CASKSGTGDTDTQYF.

This chain connects TRBV4-2 to TRBJ1-4; D is possibly TRBD1 (6 bases). The V gene lost 0 bases and the J gene lost 6 bases, with 14 bases spanning the gap. The germline gives CDR1 LGHNA, CDR2 YNFKEQ. The CDR3 has 16 amino acids. In DNA, the CDR3 is TGTGCCAGCAGCCAAGAAGTGGGGGGCGAGGATGAAAAACTGTTTTTT. It codes for CASSQEVGGEDEKLFF.

The V and J genes are TRBV27 and TRBJ2-3; 12 bases are a match to TRBD2. The CDR3 runs to 16 residues. Germline assignment: CDR1 MNHEY and CDR2 SMNVEV (reference sequence). Trimming removed 3 bases from V and 5 bases from J; junction bases left unmatched: 6. The CDR3 sequence: CASSFILAGGRDTQYF. DNA of the CDR3: TGTGCCAGCAGTTTTATACTAGCGGGGGGCCGAGATACGCAGTATTTT.

V is TRBV5-1 and J is TRBJ2-3; D is uncertain. Between the trimmed V and J ends, which lost 5 bases and 2 bases, there was a span of 9 bases. Germline V gene lookup returns CDR1 SGHRS and CDR2 YFSETQ. CDR3 length: 13 amino acids. The CDR3 coding sequence is TGCGCCAGCAGGGCTGGAGTCACAGATACGCAGTATTTT. Amino acid sequence: CASRAGVTDTQYF.

DNA of the CDR3: TGCGCCAGCAGCCGGAGCGGGACAGCTAGCTCCTACAATGAGCAGTTCTTC. Its protein product is CASSRSGTASSYNEQFF. This chain connects TRBV4-1 to TRBJ2-1, with D perhaps being TRBD1 or TRBD2 (7 bases each). V lost 4 bases, J lost 0 bases, and 16 bases lay in between. The CDR3 spans 17 residues. In germline, CDR1 is MGHRA, CDR2 YSYEKL.

V and J are TRBV29-1 and TRBJ1-1; D is undetermined. Germline-derived CDR1 and CDR2 are SQVTM and ANQGSEA. The CDR3 sequence is 10 residues long. V was clipped by 1 base and J by 5 bases, with 2 bases between them. The CDR3 here is CSVEGTEAFF. The CDR3 DNA is TGCAGCGTTGAAGGTACTGAAGCTTTCTTT.

The genes are TRBV15 and TRBJ1-5, with 7 bases fitting TRBD1. V shed 0 bases, J shed 5 bases, and the junction held 10 bases outside the gene matches. This CDR3 comprises 17 residues. The germline V gene has CDR1 LNHNV and CDR2 YYDKDF (reference sequence). Here the CDR3 DNA reads TGTGCCACCAGCAGAGATTGGGGAGGGGGCAAGGATCAGCCCCAGCATTTT. This codes for CATSRDWGGGKDQPQHF.

Details on this clone: Within the sample, other DNA sequences also encode this same CDR3. This chain links TRBV19 with TRBJ1-5, with D perhaps matching TRBD1 (5 bases). The CDR3 is 14 amino acids. The V gene's germline CDR1 is LNHDA and CDR2 SQIVND (reference sequence). Trimming stripped 3 bases from V and 0 bases from J, with 6 bases between. CDR3 DNA sequence: TGTGCCAGTAGTATCAGGGATAGCAATCAGCCCCAGCATTTT. Translated, it gives CASSIRDSNQPQHF.